This TCR beta chain was identified in a study of cytomegalovirus exposure and HLA in healthy donors. General study findings and limits: Most TCR beta V segments were productive about 90% or about 30% of the time in an earlier analysis.

Use of 60 Vbeta and 13 Jbeta primers characterized the PCR. Authors' analysis steps: A later analysis tallied 80 million to 100 million unique TCR beta chains, approximately 10 million of them shared. The repertoire was sequenced with immunoSEQ multiplex PCR; TCRdb's copy has only in-frame clones and lacks some. V, J and clone size were drawn from that table, and D and trimming were deduced from the DNA. The sample yields approximately 100,000 clones, about 80% seen once. V lost 5 bases to trimming and J lost 5 bases; unmatched junction nucleotides: 8. The CDR3 sequence is 15 residues long. Germline CDR1 reads LNHDA; CDR2 reads SQIVND (reference sequence). Concerning this clone itself: Its antigen is not identified.

The sequenced sample consisted of PBMCs. This rearrangement joins TRBV19 to TRBJ2-5; 10 nucleotides line up with TRBD1. This clonotype was obtained from a man younger than 30 in good health and CMV-seropositive. The CDR3 loop is CASSADRGRRETQYF. For the CDR3, the DNA is TGTGCCAGTAGTGCTGACAGGGGGCGGCGTGAGACCCAGTACTTC.